A selection of T cell receptor beta chains follows, all from one sample in a study of cytomegalovirus exposure and HLA in healthy donors. Produced via immunoSEQ multiplex PCR; TCRdb's table is partial and in-frame only. This table holds some 120,000 clones. The sequenced material came from PBMCs. Receptors were obtained from a man between 35 and 55 years old in good health and CMV-seropositive. CDR3s include the opening cysteine and the closing phenylalanine or tryptophan. The D gene is left open where the match is weak.

cdr3_nt	cdr3_aa	v_call	j_call	d_call
TGTGCCAGCAGCGTCCGGGACCGGGGAGGGGAAAAACTGTTTTTT	CASSVRDRGGEKLFF	TRBV9	TRBJ1-4	NA
TGCGCCAGCAGCCAAGATGGTAGGGGGCCAGATACGCAGTATTTT	CASSQDGRGPDTQYF	TRBV4-1	TRBJ2-3	TRBD1
TGTGCCAGCAGTGAATATCGGACAGGGGTAGGGGAGCAGTACTTC	CASSEYRTGVGEQYF	TRBV25-1	TRBJ2-7	TRBD1
TGCACCAGCAGCCCCTACAGACAGGGTCAAGAGACCCAGTACTTC	CTSSPYRQGQETQYF	TRBV1	TRBJ2-5	NA
TGTGCCAGCAGTTACCCAGAATCCGGGGAGCTGTTTTTT	CASSYPESGELFF	TRBV6-5	TRBJ2-2	NA
TGTGCCAGCAGTTGGAGCGGCTCCTACGAGCAGTACTTC	CASSWSGSYEQYF	TRBV27	TRBJ2-7	NA
TGTGCCAGCAGACAAGGGACTAGCGGCCCCTACGAGCAGTACTTC	CASRQGTSGPYEQYF	TRBV28	TRBJ2-7	TRBD2
TGTGCCAGCAGCTTCTTAGACACGAACACCGGGGAGCTGTTTTTT	CASSFLDTNTGELFF	TRBV7-6	TRBJ2-2	NA
TGTGCCAGTAAAGACACGGCTGCCTTCTATGGCTACACCTTC	CASKDTAAFYGYTF	TRBV28	TRBJ1-2	NA
TGTGCCAGCAGTTACCTGATAGCGGACCCCTACAATGAGCAGTTCTTC	CASSYLIADPYNEQFF	TRBV6-5	TRBJ2-1	NA
TGCGCCAGCAGCGCTGGCGCGGGAGGTAATGAGCAGTTCTTC	CASSAGAGGNEQFF	TRBV5-1	TRBJ2-1	TRBD2
TGCGCCAGCAGTACCACTAGCGGGAGTCTGAGCTCCTACAATGAGCAGTTCTTC	CASSTTSGSLSSYNEQFF	TRBV5-1	TRBJ2-1	TRBD2
TGTGCCAGCAGCGAGCTAGTTGGGAGCTCCTACGAGCAGTACTTC	CASSELVGSSYEQYF	TRBV11-2	TRBJ2-7	NA
TGTGCCAGCAGCCCCCTCGGAGGGGACTATGGCTACACCTTC	CASSPLGGDYGYTF	TRBV7-6	TRBJ1-2	NA
TGCACTACCCCAGGGGCAGACGAGCAGTACTTC	CTTPGADEQYF	TRBV20-1	TRBJ2-7	NA
TGTGCCAGCAGTTTGGGAGGGTTCTACGAGCAGTACTTC	CASSLGGFYEQYF	TRBV28	TRBJ2-7	TRBD2
TGTGCCAGTAGCAGCCAGAGTGGGGCTTGGCCTGAAGCTTTCTTT	CASSSQSGAWPEAFF	TRBV19	TRBJ1-1	NA
TGCGCCAGCAGCCAAGAATTCGGGGGGTCACCCGGGGAGCTGTTTTTT	CASSQEFGGSPGELFF	TRBV4-1	TRBJ2-2	TRBD2
TGTGCCAGCAGCTTAGTGGGCCCCGGGACAGCTAACACCGGGGAGCTGTTTTTT	CASSLVGPGTANTGELFF	TRBV7-2	TRBJ2-2	TRBD1
TGTGCCAGCAGGAACAGGGGGGAGGTGTGGTTCTTC	CASRNRGEVWFF	TRBV2	TRBJ2-1	TRBD1
TGTGCCAGCAGTTTCTACGCCTCTCTCAACACCGGGGAGCTGTTTTTT	CASSFYASLNTGELFF	TRBV27	TRBJ2-2	NA
TGTGCCAGCAGCTTAGCGCGGGGCCCCGGGAATGAGCAGTTCTTC	CASSLARGPGNEQFF	TRBV7-2	TRBJ2-1	NA
TGTGCCAGCAGCCCGTTCTCGGTGTCACAGGGGTCAGTGGGGGGCTACACCTTC	CASSPFSVSQGSVGGYTF	TRBV27	TRBJ1-2	TRBD1
TGTGCCAGCCGGGACAGGGGCTCCTACGAGCAGTACTTC	CASRDRGSYEQYF	TRBV19	TRBJ2-7	TRBD1
TGTGCCAGCAGTGTTGGTCGAGGGGGACAGGGGGACGAGCAGTACTTC	CASSVGRGGQGDEQYF	TRBV2	TRBJ2-7	TRBD1
TGTGCCAGCAGCCCGCTCCGGGACAGGGGGACGAACATTCAGTACTTC	CASSPLRDRGTNIQYF	TRBV7-9	TRBJ2-4	TRBD1
TGTGCCAGCAGTTTAACGGGAATCAATTACGAGCAGTACTTC	CASSLTGINYEQYF	TRBV28	TRBJ2-7	NA
TGTGCCAGCAGTGGGACAGGGATCAATGGCTACACCTTC	CASSGTGINGYTF	TRBV2	TRBJ1-2	TRBD1
TGTGCCAGCAGTGCGACAGGGCGGGCCCTTGGTGGGGCCAACGTCCTGACTTTC	CASSATGRALGGANVLTF	TRBV28	TRBJ2-6	TRBD1